Sequencing of this T cell receptor (beta chain) was carried out in a study of HIV-infected patients and healthy controls. Relative to its sample, this clonotype is medium-sized. No cell fractionation was done, so the repertoire covers all unsorted peripheral blood T cells. Germline lookup yields CDR1 LGHDT and CDR2 YNNKEL (reference sequence). V lost 4 bases, J lost 5 bases, and 17 bases lay in between. There are 16 residues in the CDR3. Around 500 ng RNA was reverse transcribed with alpha and beta constant-region primers. Using multiplexing indices, alpha and beta chain libraries were generated apart by chain-specific third strand synthesis. Using its own MiXCR run on the 5' RACE reads, TCRdb lists one record per CDR3 protein. The sample shows 5,500 to 6,500 distinct CDR3 sequences, about 10% of them seen only once.

This sample comprised blood, obtained before antiretroviral therapy. This clonotype originated in an adult with HIV infection. This rearrangement joins TRBV3-1 to TRBJ2-2; D is possibly TRBD2 (6 bases). This CDR3 reads CASSRTTRPLTGELFF. For the CDR3, the DNA is TGTGCCAGCAGCCGGACTACACGACCTTTGACCGGGGAGCTGTTTTTT.